This TCR beta chain was identified during a study of OX40 agonist ivuxolimab in advanced cancers. Study results and limitations: At 0.1-3.0 mg/kg, partial responders had clonal expansion among the lowest observed.

As regards this clone: The antigen is not known.

Using immunoSEQ multiplex PCR, the repertoire was profiled, and TCRdb retains in-frame clones only, with some absent. The table lists around 95,000 clones, about 91% of them singletons, with around 0.15% in the top ten. The source material was CD4+ or CD8+ T cells sorted from blood, sampled in a trial of the OX40 agonist ivuxolimab. The TCR comes from an adult with an advanced solid tumor such as melanoma, head and neck, liver or kidney cancer.

CDR3 DNA: TGTGCCAGCAGTTTATCGCGGGGGGCCTACGAGCAGTACTTC. Residues: CASSLSRGAYEQYF. This rearrangement joins TRBV27 to TRBJ2-7; 8 bases are shared with TRBD2. After removal of 0 bases from V and 2 bases from J, the junction contained 0 bases not matched to a gene. Germline CDR1 is MNHEY and CDR2 is SMNVEV (reference sequence). CDR3 size: 14 residues.